The T cell receptor (beta chain) under discussion was sequenced for a study of blood T cell repertoires in COVID-19. For the study at large: From T cells, B-cell-depleted T cells, or PBMCs came the material, which was cDNA or gDNA.

V dropped 4 bases and J dropped 6; count of bases not matched to a gene: 7. In germline, CDR1 is SGDLS, CDR2 YYNGEE. The CDR3 loop spans 15 amino acids. Methods used by the authors: Amplification from reference gene primers served as the basis for estimated nucleated cell counts. Repertoires were generated with immunoSEQ multiplex PCR, while TCRdb's copy carries only in-frame clones and drops some. The D gene and trimming were derived from the DNA, and the V and J assignments and clone size from that table. The sample shows 100,000 to 150,000 clones, about four fifths of them seen only once. The V and J genes are TRBV9 and TRBJ2-2, with 9 nucleotides matching TRBD1. Source material: peripheral blood. This receptor was taken from a woman aged 80 or over with acute or convalescent COVID-19. CDR3 residues: CASSSGTGLAGELFF. CDR3 in DNA: TGTGCCAGCAGCTCAGGGACAGGGTTGGCCGGGGAGCTGTTTTTT.